This T cell receptor beta chain was identified in a study of T cell clonotyping in hematopoietic cell transplantation. Assay used: immunoSEQ multiplex PCR; TCRdb lists only in-frame clones, some missing. Counted here are over 25,000 clones, around 90% occurring once; the ten biggest clones make up roughly 10%. In regard to this clone: Its antigen remains unidentified.

Study-wide findings and caveats: Pathologically expanded recipient clonotypes increased progressively from day 30 to day 180 as diversity fell. CD4 and CD8 repertoire contributions could not be separated without sorting.

The specimen was PBMCs, collected 100 days after allogeneic stem cell transplant. The TCR was taken from a female patient aged 50-65 years who had an allogeneic stem cell transplant from a related donor, so the T cells may come from the graft donor. Some clones in this sample may be carry-over from other donors' samples.

The CDR3 is CASSSTTGGSSPLHF. CDR3 sequence (DNA): TGTGCCAGCAGCTCTACGACAGGGGGTTCTTCACCCCTCCACTTT. V is TRBV11-2 and J is TRBJ1-6; TRBD1 matches at 9 bases. Germline trimming cut 4 bases from V and 9 bases from J; bases unmatched to any gene: 7. In germline, CDR1 is SGHAT, CDR2 FQNNGV. The CDR3 consists of 15 residues.